This note documents a single T cell receptor beta chain sequence. The antigen remains undetermined. This record comes from a study of neoadjuvant nivolumab and ipilimumab in lung cancer. The study, taken as a whole, reports: Only two of four nivolumab-treated tumors gained richness and clonality by surgery.

The repertoire was sequenced with immunoSEQ multiplex PCR; TCRdb's copy has only in-frame clones and lacks some. The sample contains 18,000 or so clones, 65% to 85% of which appear only once. This CDR3 has 13 amino acids. Trimming stripped 4 bases from V and 0 bases from J, with 7 bases between. Per germline, CDR1 MGHDK and CDR2 SYGVNS. The sequenced sample was tumor tissue, obtained after neoadjuvant nivolumab, alone or with ipilimumab, at or shortly before surgery. V and J are TRBV25-1 and TRBJ2-7; D is unresolved. The sequence was collected from an adult with non-small cell lung cancer. The CDR3 reads CASSVRISYEQYF. Written as DNA, the CDR3 is TGTGCCAGCAGTGTACGGATCTCCTACGAGCAGTACTTC.